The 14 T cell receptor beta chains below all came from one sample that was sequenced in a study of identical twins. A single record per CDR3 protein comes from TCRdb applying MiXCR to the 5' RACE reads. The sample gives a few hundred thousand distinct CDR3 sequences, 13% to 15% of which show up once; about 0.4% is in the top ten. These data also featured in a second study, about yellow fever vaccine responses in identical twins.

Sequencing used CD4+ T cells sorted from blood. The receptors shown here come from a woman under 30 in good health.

The CDR3 sequence: CSVHLRDTQYF. The CDR3 nucleotides are TGCAGCGTCCACCTAAGAGATACGCAGTATTTT. The V call is TRBV29-1, the J call TRBJ2-3; D is unresolved. Trimming pared 6 bases from V and 5 bases from J, leaving 9 bases between. The germline CDR1 and CDR2 sequences are SQVTM and ANQGSEA. CDR3 length: 11 residues.

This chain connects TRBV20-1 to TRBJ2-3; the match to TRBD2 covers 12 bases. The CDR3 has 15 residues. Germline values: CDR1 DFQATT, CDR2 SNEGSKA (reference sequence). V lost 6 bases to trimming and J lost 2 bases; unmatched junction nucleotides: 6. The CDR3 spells CSAQLAGGLTDTQYF. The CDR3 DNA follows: TGCAGTGCCCAACTAGCGGGGGGACTCACAGATACGCAGTATTTT.

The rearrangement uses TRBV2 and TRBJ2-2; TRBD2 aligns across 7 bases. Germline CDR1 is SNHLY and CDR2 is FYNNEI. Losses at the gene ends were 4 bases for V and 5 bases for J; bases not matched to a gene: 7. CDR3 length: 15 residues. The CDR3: CASSGAGVETGELFF. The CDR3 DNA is TGTGCCAGCAGTGGGGCGGGGGTCGAAACCGGGGAGCTGTTTTTT.

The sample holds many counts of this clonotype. This CDR3 is CASSTTSGRLEQYF. The CDR3 DNA follows: TGTGCCAGCAGTACTACTAGCGGACGGCTCGAGCAGTACTTC. The V gene is TRBV12-3 or TRBV12-4, the J gene TRBJ2-7, with TRBD2 matching 8 bases. The CDR3 contains 14 residues. J was trimmed by 6 bases and V by 5 bases; bases with no gene match: 9.

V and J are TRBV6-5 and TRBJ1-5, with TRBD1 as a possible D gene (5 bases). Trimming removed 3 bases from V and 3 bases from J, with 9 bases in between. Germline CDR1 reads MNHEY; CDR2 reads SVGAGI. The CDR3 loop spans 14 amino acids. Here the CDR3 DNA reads TGTGCCAGCAGTTATTGGGGGATCAATCAGCCCCAGCATTTT. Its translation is CASSYWGINQPQHF.

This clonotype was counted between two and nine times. The CDR3 region is CATRDRGLEKETQYF. CDR3 coding DNA: TGTGCCACCCGGGACAGGGGGCTAGAAAAAGAGACCCAGTACTTC. The chain carries TRBV10-3 and TRBJ2-5; 12 positions agree with TRBD1. This CDR3 is 15 amino acids long. V was pared by 10 bases and J by 3 bases, with 9 bases of the junction left unmatched. Germline V gene sequence: CDR1 ENHRY, CDR2 SYGVKD.

The CDR3 sequence: CASSQDNARQSYGYTF. CDR3 sequence (DNA): TGTGCCAGCAGCCAAGATAACGCAAGGCAGAGCTATGGCTACACCTTC. The rearrangement joins TRBV3-1 to TRBJ1-2, with no clear D. This CDR3 is 16 amino acids long. Trimming left V 0 bases short and J 4 bases short, with 15 bases between. From germline, CDR1 is LGHDT and CDR2 YNNKEL (reference sequence).

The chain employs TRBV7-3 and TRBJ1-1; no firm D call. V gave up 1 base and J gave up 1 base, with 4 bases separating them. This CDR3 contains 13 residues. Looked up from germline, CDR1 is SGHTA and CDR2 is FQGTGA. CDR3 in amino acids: CASSLMKNTEAFF. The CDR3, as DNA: TGTGCCAGCAGCTTAATGAAGAACACTGAAGCTTTCTTT.

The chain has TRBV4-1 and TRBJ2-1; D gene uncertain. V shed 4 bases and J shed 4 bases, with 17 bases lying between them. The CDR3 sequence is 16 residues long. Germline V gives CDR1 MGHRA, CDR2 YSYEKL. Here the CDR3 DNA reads TGCGCCAGCAGCCTAGGTGAATTCGTCGTATACAATGAGCAGTTCTTC. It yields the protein CASSLGEFVVYNEQFF.

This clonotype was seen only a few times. CDR3 in DNA: TGTGCCAGCAGCCAACAGACAGGAAACTATGGCTACACCTTC. It codes for CASSQQTGNYGYTF. The chain is built from TRBV7-9 and TRBJ1-2; TRBD1 is a possible D gene (6 bases). Trimming removed 5 bases from V and 2 bases from J, with 12 bases in between. Germline assignment: CDR1 SEHNR and CDR2 FQNEAQ (reference sequence). CDR3 length equals 14 residues.

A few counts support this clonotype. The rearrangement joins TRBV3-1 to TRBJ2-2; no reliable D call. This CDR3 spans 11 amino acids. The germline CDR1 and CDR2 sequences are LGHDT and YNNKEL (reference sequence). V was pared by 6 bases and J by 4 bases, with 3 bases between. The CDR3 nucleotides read TGTGCCAGCAGGTTCACCGGGGAGCTGTTTTTT. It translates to CASRFTGELFF.

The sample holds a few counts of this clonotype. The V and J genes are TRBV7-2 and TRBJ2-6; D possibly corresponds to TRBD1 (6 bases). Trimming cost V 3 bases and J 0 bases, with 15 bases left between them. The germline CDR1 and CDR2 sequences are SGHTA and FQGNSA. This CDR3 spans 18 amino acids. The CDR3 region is CASSFAGTYLSGANVLTF. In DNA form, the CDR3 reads TGTGCCAGCAGCTTTGCCGGGACATATCTCTCTGGGGCCAACGTCCTGACTTTC. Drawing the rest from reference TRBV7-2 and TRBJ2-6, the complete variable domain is GAGVSQSPSNKVTEKGKDVELRCDPISGHTALYWYRQSLGQGLEFLIYFQGNSAPDKSGLPSDRFSAERTGGSVSTLTIQRTQQEDSAVYLCASSFAGTYLSGANVLTFGAGSRLTVL.

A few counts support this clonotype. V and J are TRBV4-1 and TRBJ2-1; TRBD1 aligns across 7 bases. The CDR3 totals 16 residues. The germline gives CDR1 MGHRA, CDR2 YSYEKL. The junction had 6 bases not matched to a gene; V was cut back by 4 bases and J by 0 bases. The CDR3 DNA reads TGCGCCAGCAGCCGAGAGGGACAGAGCTCCTACAATGAGCAGTTCTTC. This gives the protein CASSREGQSSYNEQFF.

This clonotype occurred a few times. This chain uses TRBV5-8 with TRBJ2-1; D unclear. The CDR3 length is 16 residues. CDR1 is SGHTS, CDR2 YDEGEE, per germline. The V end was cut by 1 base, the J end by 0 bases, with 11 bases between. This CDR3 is CASSLFPRSSYNEQFF. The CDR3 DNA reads TGTGCCAGCAGCTTGTTTCCTAGGAGCTCCTACAATGAGCAGTTCTTC.